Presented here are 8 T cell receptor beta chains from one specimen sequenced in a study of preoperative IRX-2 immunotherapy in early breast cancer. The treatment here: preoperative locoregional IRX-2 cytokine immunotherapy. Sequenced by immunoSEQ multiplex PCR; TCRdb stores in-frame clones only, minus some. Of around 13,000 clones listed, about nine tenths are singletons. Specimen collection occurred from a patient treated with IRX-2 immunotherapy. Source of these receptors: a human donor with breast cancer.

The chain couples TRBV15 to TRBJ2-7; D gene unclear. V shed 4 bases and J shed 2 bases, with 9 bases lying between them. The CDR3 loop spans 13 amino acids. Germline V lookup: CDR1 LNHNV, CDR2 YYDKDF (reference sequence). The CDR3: CATSKWGTYEQYV. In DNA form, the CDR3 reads TGTGCCACCAGCAAGTGGGGAACCTACGAGCAGTACGTC.

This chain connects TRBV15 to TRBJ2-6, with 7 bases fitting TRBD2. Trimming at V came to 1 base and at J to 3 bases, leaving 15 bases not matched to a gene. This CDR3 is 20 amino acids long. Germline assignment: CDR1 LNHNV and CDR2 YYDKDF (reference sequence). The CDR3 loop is CATSRVLRSAGRVGANVLTF. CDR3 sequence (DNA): TGTGCCACCAGCAGAGTGCTTAGGAGTGCAGGGAGGGTTGGGGCCAACGTCCTGACTTTC.

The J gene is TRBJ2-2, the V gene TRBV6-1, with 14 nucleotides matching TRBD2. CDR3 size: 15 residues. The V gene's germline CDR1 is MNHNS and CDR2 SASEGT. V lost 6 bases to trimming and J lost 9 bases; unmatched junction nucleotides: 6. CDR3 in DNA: TGTGCCAGCAGGGGGACTAGCGGGGGAATTAGGGAGCTGTTTTTT. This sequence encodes CASRGTSGGIRELFF.

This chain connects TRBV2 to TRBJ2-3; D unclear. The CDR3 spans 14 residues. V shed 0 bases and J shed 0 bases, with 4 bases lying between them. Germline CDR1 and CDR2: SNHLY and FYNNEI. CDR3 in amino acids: CASSEAPSTDTQYF. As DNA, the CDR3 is TGTGCCAGCAGTGAAGCACCCAGCACAGATACGCAGTATTTT.

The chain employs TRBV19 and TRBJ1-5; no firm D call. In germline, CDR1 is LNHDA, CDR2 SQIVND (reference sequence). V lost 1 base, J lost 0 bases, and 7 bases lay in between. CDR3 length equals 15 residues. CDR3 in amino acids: CASSIGDVSNQPQHF. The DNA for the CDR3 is TGTGCCAGTAGTATAGGAGATGTTAGCAATCAGCCCCAGCATTTT.

The CDR3 is CASFLNNEQFF. In DNA, the CDR3 is TGTGCCAGCTTTCTAAACAATGAGCAGTTCTTC. The chain is built from TRBV28 and TRBJ2-1; unclear D gene. CDR1 is MDHEN, CDR2 SYDVKM, per germline. The CDR3 sequence is 11 residues long. Trimming shortened V by 8 bases and J by 5 bases, and 7 bases separated the two germline ends.

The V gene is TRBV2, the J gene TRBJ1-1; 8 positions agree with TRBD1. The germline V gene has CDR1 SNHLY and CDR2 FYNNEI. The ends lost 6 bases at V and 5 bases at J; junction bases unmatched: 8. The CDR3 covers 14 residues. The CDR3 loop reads CASSVTGGGTEAFF. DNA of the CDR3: TGTGCCAGCAGCGTAACAGGGGGTGGTACTGAAGCTTTCTTT. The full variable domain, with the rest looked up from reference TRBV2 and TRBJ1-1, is EPEVTQTPSHQVTQMGQEVILRCVPISNHLYFYWYRQILGQKVEFLVSFYNNEISEKSEIFDDQFSVERPDGSNFTLKIRSTKLEDSAMYFCASSVTGGGTEAFFGQGTRLTVV.

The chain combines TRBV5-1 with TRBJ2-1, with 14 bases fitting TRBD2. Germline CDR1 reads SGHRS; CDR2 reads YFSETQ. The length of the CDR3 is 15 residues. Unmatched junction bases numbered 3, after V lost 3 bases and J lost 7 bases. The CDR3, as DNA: TGCGCCAGCAGCTGGACTAGCGGGGGGACGAATGAGCAGTTCTTC. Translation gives CASSWTSGGTNEQFF.